One and the same sample provided the 32 T cell receptor beta chains below, sequenced in a study of vaccination and CD4 T cells after COVID-19. The Oncomine TCR Beta short-read assay sequenced DNA from cultured CD4+ T cells. One entry per CDR3 protein results from TCRdb running MiXCR on the PCR reads. The sample lists just under 10,000 distinct CDR3 sequences; about half were seen once. The antigens of these receptors remain unknown. Treatment here: roughly ten-day PBMC culture with coronavirus spike peptide pools or control peptides (ViraFEST assay). The sequencing sample was made of CD4+ T cells from blood, cultured in vitro. These receptors were taken from a human donor who had recovered from COVID-19.

The chain joins TRBV19 to TRBJ1-2; 7 nucleotides match TRBD1. The junction had 8 bases not matched to a gene; V was cut back by 2 bases and J by 8 bases. Germline assignment: CDR1 LNHDA and CDR2 SQIVND (reference sequence). CDR3 length: 14 residues. The CDR3 protein is CASSISGGGAGYTF. The CDR3 DNA is TGTGCCAGTAGTATAAGCGGAGGGGGCGCGGGCTACACCTTC. The full variable domain, its missing parts supplied by reference TRBV19 and TRBJ1-2, is DGGITQSPKYLFRKEGQNVTLSCEQNLNHDAMYWYRQDPGQGLRLIYYSQIVNDFQKGDIAEGYSVSREKKESFPLTVTSAQKNPTAFYLCASSISGGGAGYTFGSGTRLTVV.

The chain uses TRBV4-1 and TRBJ2-6; D unclear. The ends were cut back, 4 bases at V and 4 bases at J, with 5 bases in the middle. The CDR3 extends over 13 amino acids. Germline lookup yields CDR1 MGHRA and CDR2 YSYEKL. Here the CDR3 DNA reads TGCGCCAGCAGCCCCCCCGGGGCCAACGTCCTGACTTTC. Translated: CASSPPGANVLTF.

The chain joins TRBV7-2 to TRBJ1-1; 7 nucleotides match TRBD1. Germline CDR1 SGHTA, CDR2 FQGNSA. The CDR3 consists of 15 residues. Trimming removed 7 bases from V and 7 bases from J; junction bases left unmatched: 15. This CDR3 reads CASNPFQRGRREAFF. The CDR3 nucleotides are TGTGCCAGCAACCCATTCCAGAGGGGGCGGCGTGAAGCTTTCTTT. Drawing the rest from reference TRBV7-2 and TRBJ1-1, the complete variable domain is GAGVSQSPSNKVTEKGKDVELRCDPISGHTALYWYRQSLGQGLEFLIYFQGNSAPDKSGLPSDRFSAERTGGSVSTLTIQRTQQEDSAVYLCASNPFQRGRREAFFGQGTRLTVV.

The rearrangement joins TRBV5-1 to TRBJ1-6; D may be TRBD1 (6 bases). This CDR3 region has 14 residues. Germline CDR1 reads SGHRS; CDR2 reads YFSETQ. V lost 2 bases to trimming and J lost 8 bases, with 11 bases between them. CDR3: CASSFPGEDSPLHF. DNA for the CDR3: TGCGCCAGCAGCTTCCCAGGGGAGGATTCACCCCTCCACTTT.

V is TRBV6-2 or TRBV6-3 and J is TRBJ1-3; D call uncertain. Per the germline V gene, CDR1 is MNHEY and CDR2 is SVGEGT. Trimming took 4 bases from V and 4 from J, leaving 14 bases between them. The CDR3 has 15 amino acids. Here the CDR3 reads CASSSQDISGNTIYF. The CDR3 coding sequence is TGTGCCAGCAGTTCCCAAGACATCTCGGGAAACACCATATATTTT.

This clonotype has only a few counts. The genes are TRBV20-1 and TRBJ1-5; tentatively, D is TRBD1 (6 bases). CDR1 is DFQATT, CDR2 SNEGSKA, per germline (reference sequence). The V gene lost 6 bases and the J gene lost 7 bases, with 16 bases spanning the gap. The CDR3 has 13 residues. DNA of the CDR3: TGCAGTGCCCCAAGGGGGATTCGGCAGCCCCAGCATTTT. It codes for CSAPRGIRQPQHF.

In its sample, this clonotype was seen once. The rearrangement uses TRBV6-5 and TRBJ2-7; D might be TRBD1 (6 bases). V was pared by 2 bases and J by 4 bases, with 15 bases between. The CDR3 is 15 amino acids. Germline-derived CDR1 and CDR2 are MNHEY and SVGAGI. CDR3: CASSYIGGSGYEQYF. The CDR3 region has the DNA TGTGCCAGCAGTTACATTGGGGGCTCCGGGTACGAGCAGTACTTC.

This clonotype showed up just once. The V call is TRBV6-2 or TRBV6-3, the J call TRBJ2-1, with 13 bases lining up with TRBD2. Unmatched junction bases numbered 10, after V lost 2 bases and J lost 0 bases. Germline V gene lookup returns CDR1 MNHEY and CDR2 SVGEGT. This CDR3 is built from 20 residues. In nucleotides, the CDR3 is TGTGCCAGCAGTTACGTCGGTCGGACTAGCGGGGGCCTCTCCTACAATGAGCAGTTCTTC. It yields the protein CASSYVGRTSGGLSYNEQFF.

This clonotype showed up just a few times. J is TRBJ1-2 and V is TRBV6-4; possible D gene TRBD1, 5 bases. The ends were cut back, 0 bases at V and 0 bases at J, with 11 bases in the middle. The CDR3 runs 16 residues. CDR1 MRHNA and CDR2 SNTAGT come from the germline V gene. CDR3: CASSDSWWGSNYGYTF. The DNA for the CDR3 is TGTGCCAGCAGTGACTCCTGGTGGGGGTCTAACTATGGCTACACCTTC.

This clonotype was detected only a few times. The rearrangement joins TRBV11-2 to TRBJ2-7; maybe TRBD2 (5 bases). Germline-derived CDR1 and CDR2 are SGHAT and FQNNGV. This CDR3 spans 13 amino acids. The germline V and J ends were trimmed by 0 bases and 5 bases, with 8 bases remaining between them. CDR3 sequence reads: CASSLDRGDEQYF. CDR3 nucleotide sequence: TGTGCCAGCAGCTTAGATCGGGGTGACGAGCAGTACTTC.

The chain has TRBV14 and TRBJ1-1; perhaps TRBD1 as D (5 bases). Trimming pared 0 bases from V and 6 bases from J, leaving 8 bases between. The germline V gene has CDR1 SGHDN and CDR2 FVKESK. There are 13 residues in the CDR3. This CDR3 is CASSQDRGAEAFF. The CDR3 DNA is TGTGCCAGCAGCCAAGATAGGGGAGCTGAAGCTTTCTTT.

CDR3 region: CASSLGTAAYGYTF. CDR3 DNA sequence: TGTGCCAGCAGCCTAGGGACAGCGGCCTATGGCTACACCTTC. J is TRBJ1-2 and V is TRBV27, with 7 bases identical to TRBD1. CDR1 is MNHEY and CDR2 is SMNVEV in the germline V gene (reference sequence). V shed 6 bases, J shed 4 bases, and the junction held 8 bases outside the gene matches. This CDR3 is 14 amino acids long.

The J gene is TRBJ2-5, the V gene TRBV21-1. TRBV21-1 corresponds to a pseudogene. The CDR3 length is 16 residues. The CDR3 reads CASSNGDGVDQETQYF. The CDR3 region has the DNA TGTGCCAGCAGCAATGGTGACGGGGTGGACCAAGAGACCCAGTACTTC.

The chain employs TRBV27 and TRBJ1-1; TRBD1 is a possible D gene (6 bases). The CDR3 is 14 residues long. Germline V lookup: CDR1 MNHEY, CDR2 SMNVEV (reference sequence). Trimming pared 0 bases from V and 6 bases from J, leaving 11 bases between. DNA of the CDR3: TGTGCCAGCAGTTTATCCCGGGACATTGCTGAAGCTTTCTTT. Translated: CASSLSRDIAEAFF.

There are a few counts of this clonotype. This rearrangement joins TRBV6-1 to TRBJ1-2; 8 bases are a match to TRBD1. The CDR3 is 15 residues long. The V and J ends lost 4 bases and 7 bases, in that order; junction bases with no gene match: 11. Germline loops: CDR1 MNHNS, CDR2 SASEGT. CDR3 sequence: CASSGTGKEGVGYTF. The CDR3, as DNA: TGTGCCAGCAGTGGGACAGGGAAGGAGGGTGTTGGCTACACCTTC.

As concerns this clonotype: Compared with germline, one end of the junction differs, possibly owing to a read error. This chain links TRBV10-3 with TRBJ1-1; D is undetermined. The CDR3 sequence is 14 residues long. Germline lookup yields CDR1 ENHRY and CDR2 SYGVKD. The CDR3 DNA follows: TGTGCCAGCAGTTACGTCGGGAGGAACACTGAAGCTTTCTTT. This translates into CASSYVGRNTEAFF.

This clonotype showed up just a few times. V is TRBV11-2 and J is TRBJ2-2, with 10 bases matching TRBD1. Germline V gene data show CDR1 as SGHAT and CDR2 as FQNNGV. V trimming: 5 bases; J trimming: 8 bases; junction bases outside the gene matches: 8. This CDR3 contains 15 residues. CDR3 bases: TGTGCCAGCAGCCCGGGGACAGGGGTCACTGGGGAGCTGTTTTTT. Translated, it gives CASSPGTGVTGELFF. The full variable domain, with the rest looked up from reference TRBV11-2 and TRBJ2-2, is EAGVAQSPRYKIIEKRQSVAFWCNPISGHATLYWYQQILGQGPKLLIQFQNNGVVDDSQLPKDRFSAERLKGVDSTLKIQPAKLEDSAVYLCASSPGTGVTGELFFGEGSRLTVL.

This chain connects TRBV2 to TRBJ1-1, with D tentatively TRBD1 (5 bases). CDR1 is SNHLY and CDR2 is FYNNEI in the germline V gene. V was pared by 6 bases and J by 0 bases, with 8 bases between. This CDR3 is built from 13 residues. CDR3 region: CASRGELNTEAFF. CDR3 coding DNA: TGTGCCAGCAGGGGGGAGCTGAACACTGAAGCTTTCTTT.

This chain uses TRBV7-9 with TRBJ2-3; 8 bases are a match to TRBD2. J was trimmed by 3 bases and V by 4 bases; bases with no gene match: 12. CDR1 is SEHNR and CDR2 is FQNEAQ in the germline V gene (reference sequence). The CDR3 extends over 17 amino acids. The CDR3 spells CASSSPGGAGLTDTQYF. The CDR3 coding sequence is TGTGCCAGCAGCTCGCCCGGGGGGGCGGGGCTGACAGATACGCAGTATTTT.

This chain links TRBV12-3 or TRBV12-4 with TRBJ1-2; 7 bases are shared with TRBD1. With V trimmed by 5 bases and J by 4 bases, 10 bases remained unmatched. The CDR3 runs 15 residues. CDR3 bases: TGTGCCAGCAGTGGACAGGCTCGGGGAGGCTATGGCTACACCTTC. Protein sequence: CASSGQARGGYGYTF.

The chain recombines TRBV7-2 with TRBJ2-1, with 9 bases fitting TRBD1. There are 13 residues in the CDR3. V dropped 8 bases and J dropped 7; count of bases not matched to a gene: 6. Germline V gene sequence: CDR1 SGHTA, CDR2 FQGNSA. CDR3 amino acids: CASVTGGANEQFF. The CDR3 DNA follows: TGTGCCAGCGTTACAGGGGGCGCGAATGAGCAGTTCTTC.

This clonotype was counted a few times. The V gene is TRBV7-6, the J gene TRBJ1-3, with a tentative D call TRBD1 (5 bases). The germline gives CDR1 SGHVS, CDR2 FNYEAQ. This CDR3 region has 13 residues. The germline V and J ends were trimmed by 4 bases and 4 bases, with 8 bases remaining between them. Written as DNA, the CDR3 is TGTGCCAGCAGCTCGAGACAGGGAAACACCATATATTTT. It codes for CASSSRQGNTIYF.

The chain is built from TRBV20-1 and TRBJ1-3; 7 bases are shared with TRBD1. Looked up from germline, CDR1 is DFQATT and CDR2 is SNEGSKA (reference sequence). The J segment lost 4 bases and the V segment lost 6 bases, leaving 15 bases of the junction unmatched. The CDR3 runs 16 residues. The CDR3, as DNA: TGCAGTGCCCTTGGACAGGAGTTTATGTCCGGAAACACCATATATTTT. Its translation: CSALGQEFMSGNTIYF.

V and J are TRBV6-1 and TRBJ2-7; maybe TRBD1 (6 bases). Trimming stripped 6 bases from V and 3 bases from J, with 12 bases between. This CDR3 is 13 amino acids long. The germline CDR1 and CDR2 sequences are MNHNS and SASEGT. DNA for the CDR3: TGTGCCAGCAGGGGGGACACCTACTACGAGCAGTACTTC. The encoded protein is CASRGDTYYEQYF.

This rearrangement joins TRBV30 to TRBJ1-1, with D hard to call. There are 13 residues in the CDR3. V lost 8 bases and J lost 5, with 18 bases in between. Germline V gene data show CDR1 as GTSNPN and CDR2 as SVGIG (reference sequence). The CDR3 DNA is TGTGCCAGCGGCGAGCAGTTCGGGACTGAAGCTTTCTTT. It codes for CASGEQFGTEAFF.

The rearrangement links TRBV2 to TRBJ1-5, with a weak D call TRBD1 (5 bases). V was pared by 5 bases and J by 1 base, with 9 bases between. This CDR3 comprises 14 residues. Germline V CDR1 and CDR2: SNHLY, FYNNEI. The DNA of the CDR3 is TGTGCCAGCAGTAGTTGGGGGAGCAATCAGCCCCAGCATTTT. The encoded protein is CASSSWGSNQPQHF.

This sequence joins TRBV6-1 and TRBJ1-2, with D possibly matching TRBD1 (5 bases). Germline CDR1 is MNHNS and CDR2 is SASEGT. The CDR3 is 12 residues long. The germline V and J ends were trimmed by 7 bases and 4 bases, with 10 bases remaining between them. DNA for the CDR3: TGTGCCAGCACGGGGGGAGGCTATGGCTACACCTTC. Its protein product is CASTGGGYGYTF.

The V and J genes are TRBV10-2 and TRBJ1-1, with D possibly being TRBD1 (5 bases). Germline CDR1 and CDR2: WSHSY and SAAADI. The CDR3 covers 13 residues. With 8 bases removed from V and 3 bases from J, the gap between germline ends came to 13 bases. The chain's CDR3 is CASDPGGDTEAFF. CDR3 sequence (DNA): TGCGCCAGCGACCCTGGGGGGGACACTGAAGCTTTCTTT.

This chain connects TRBV9 to TRBJ2-1, with D unclear. Germline V CDR1 and CDR2: SGDLS, YYNGEE. V shed 5 bases and J shed 4 bases, with 10 bases lying between them. The length of the CDR3 is 13 residues. CDR3 coding DNA: TGTGCCAGCAGTCCAGGACGATACAATGAGCAGTTCTTC. Its protein product is CASSPGRYNEQFF.

The genes are TRBV5-1 and TRBJ1-1; 11 bases fit TRBD1. CDR1 and CDR2 from the germline V gene are SGHRS and YFSETQ. The CDR3 totals 14 residues. V trimming: 6 bases; J trimming: 4 bases; junction bases outside the gene matches: 5. The DNA of the CDR3 is TGCGCCAGCACCGGAGGGACAGGGGGCACTGAAGCTTTCTTT. The encoded protein is CASTGGTGGTEAFF.

The chain combines TRBV7-9 with TRBJ1-1; D unclear. This CDR3 has 14 residues. CDR1 and CDR2 from the germline V gene are SEHNR and FQNEAQ (reference sequence). Trimming left V 5 bases short and J 4 bases short, with 14 bases between. The CDR3 loop is CASSGEHSATEAFF. Written as DNA, the CDR3 is TGTGCCAGCAGCGGAGAGCACAGTGCCACTGAAGCTTTCTTT.

This chain connects TRBV25-1 to TRBJ2-3, with 10 positions matching TRBD2. The CDR3 has 16 residues. J was trimmed by 4 bases and V by 1 base; bases with no gene match: 5. Per the germline V gene, CDR1 is MGHDK and CDR2 is SYGVNS. CDR3 nucleotides: TGTGCCAGCAGTGAATGGACTAGCGGAACCTCAGATACGCAGTATTTT. This sequence encodes CASSEWTSGTSDTQYF.